Below, 28 T cell receptor beta chains from the same sample are listed, as sequenced in a study of response to subunit inactivated influenza vaccine. Via MiXCR, TCRdb re-called the RT-PCR reads, giving one row per CDR3 protein. The sample holds under 950,000 distinct CDR3 sequences, 21% seen once. This sample comprised PBMCs from blood, obtained about 5 days after vaccination. The receptor set was obtained from a man aged 45 to 65 who received an inactivated influenza vaccine.

In nucleotides, the CDR3 is TGCAGTACCGGCCCGGCCCCCACCTACGAGCAGTACTTC. Translated: CSTGPAPTYEQYF. This chain links TRBV20-1 with TRBJ2-7; D gene unclear. V lost 8 bases to trimming and J lost 2 bases, with 16 bases between them. The CDR3 loop spans 13 amino acids. CDR1 is DFQATT and CDR2 is SNEGSKA in the germline V gene (reference sequence).

The sample holds a few counts of this clonotype. The chain carries TRBV6-5 and TRBJ2-7, with 10 bases identical to TRBD2. V shed 2 bases and J 3 bases; nucleotides not matched to a gene: 13. Germline CDR1 and CDR2: MNHEY and SVGAGI. This CDR3 has 18 amino acids. CDR3 DNA sequence: TGTGCCAGCAGTTACCCAGCGGGAGGGCCCTCGCCCTTCTACGAGCAGTACTTC. This codes for CASSYPAGGPSPFYEQYF.

The chain joins TRBV20-1 to TRBJ2-5; 10 nucleotides match TRBD2. The V and J ends lost 4 bases and 4 bases, in that order; junction bases with no gene match: 6. CDR3 length: 14 amino acids. Germline V gives CDR1 DFQATT, CDR2 SNEGSKA (reference sequence). Here the CDR3 reads CSATSGGGGETQYF. The CDR3 coding sequence is TGCAGTGCTACGAGCGGGGGGGGTGGAGAGACCCAGTACTTC.

The chain couples TRBV10-3 to TRBJ2-6; 9 bases line up with TRBD2. V lost 2 bases to trimming and J lost 3 bases; unmatched junction nucleotides: 5. The CDR3 has 17 residues. CDR1 and CDR2 (germline): ENHRY, SYGVKD. The CDR3 nucleotides are TGTGCCATCAGTGAGCAGGCTAGCGGGGTTGGGGCCAACGTCCTGACTTTC. It encodes CAISEQASGVGANVLTF.

The chain couples TRBV20-1 to TRBJ2-2; D unclear. Trimming stripped 3 bases from V and 9 bases from J, with 8 bases between. The germline CDR1 and CDR2 sequences are DFQATT and SNEGSKA (reference sequence). There are 11 residues in the CDR3. The CDR3 DNA reads as TGCAGTGCTAGTAGGTCCTGGGAGCTGTTTTTT. Translating it yields CSASRSWELFF.

This clonotype has a handful of counts. This chain joins TRBV9 and TRBJ2-3; D is unresolved. The V gene's germline CDR1 is SGDLS and CDR2 YYNGEE. This CDR3 is built from 14 residues. Trimming removed 1 base at V and 0 bases at J, with 6 bases between. The CDR3 loop is CASSVKGSTDTQYF. CDR3 nucleotides: TGTGCCAGCAGCGTAAAAGGTAGCACAGATACGCAGTATTTT.

This chain uses TRBV4-1 with TRBJ1-2; 9 bases fit TRBD1. V lost 4 bases to trimming and J lost 4 bases; unmatched junction nucleotides: 4. The CDR3 runs 14 residues. Per germline, CDR1 MGHRA and CDR2 YSYEKL. The CDR3 here is CASSPTGGFYGYTF. The CDR3 DNA reads as TGCGCCAGCAGCCCGACAGGGGGATTCTATGGCTACACCTTC.

CDR3 coding DNA: TGTGCCATCAGTGACAGGTATCAAGAGACCCAGTACTTC. Residues: CAISDRYQETQYF. The chain couples TRBV10-3 to TRBJ2-5; D not certain. Germline-derived CDR1 and CDR2 are ENHRY and SYGVKD. V lost 3 bases, J lost 2 bases, and 7 bases lay in between. CDR3 length: 13 amino acids.

The J gene is TRBJ2-5, the V gene TRBV28; the match to TRBD1 covers 10 bases. Germline V gives CDR1 MDHEN, CDR2 SYDVKM. The CDR3 consists of 17 residues. The ends lost 2 bases at V and 5 bases at J; junction bases unmatched: 11. CDR3 residues: CASSLPIDRGRHETQYF. The CDR3 nucleotides are TGTGCCAGCAGTTTACCCATTGACAGGGGGCGCCATGAGACCCAGTACTTC.

This clonotype occurred once. The rearrangement joins TRBV7-2 to TRBJ2-7, with TRBD2 identical over 7 bases. The V segment lost 5 bases and the J segment 10 bases; nucleotides outside the gene matches: 5. The CDR3 length is 11 residues. Per germline, CDR1 SGHTA and CDR2 FQGNSA. CDR3 sequence reads: CASSPAGFQYF. In nucleotides, the CDR3 is TGTGCCAGCAGCCCAGCGGGGTTTCAGTACTTC.

This clonotype was seen ten or more times. This chain uses TRBV7-2 with TRBJ2-1, with TRBD1 identical over 7 bases. Unmatched junction bases numbered 4, after V lost 0 bases and J lost 8 bases. Germline V CDR1 and CDR2: SGHTA, FQGNSA. The CDR3 spans 14 residues. CDR3 DNA: TGTGCCAGCAGCTTAGCACCACAGGGGTATGAGCAGTTCTTC. This translates into CASSLAPQGYEQFF.

This clonotype has more than one count but fewer than ten. The chain carries TRBV27 and TRBJ2-1; maybe TRBD2 (5 bases). Trimming left V 6 bases short and J 6 bases short, with 21 bases between. Germline assignment: CDR1 MNHEY and CDR2 SMNVEV (reference sequence). The CDR3 runs to 16 residues. CDR3 in amino acids: CASSKPTSSRGNEQFF. The CDR3 DNA is TGTGCCAGCAGCAAACCTACTAGTTCTCGAGGCAATGAGCAGTTCTTC.

This clonotype has more than one count but fewer than ten. The chain links TRBV6-1 to TRBJ2-3; tentative D call: TRBD2 (5 bases). The CDR3 runs to 14 residues. Looked up from germline, CDR1 is MNHNS and CDR2 is SASEGT. V was clipped by 6 bases and J by 8 bases, with 18 bases between them. The chain's CDR3 is CASSVSGVTPTQYF. The CDR3 region has the DNA TGTGCCAGCAGCGTAAGCGGAGTGACTCCTACGCAGTATTTT.

The V call is TRBV9, the J call TRBJ2-7; the D is unclear. Trimming left V 4 bases short and J 7 bases short, with 15 bases between. The CDR3 covers 13 residues. The germline V gene has CDR1 SGDLS and CDR2 YYNGEE. The CDR3 DNA is TGTGCCAGCAGCCCGAGGACCGGTTGGGAGCAGTACTTC. Translation gives CASSPRTGWEQYF.

This clonotype has a count of ten or more. V usage is TRBV20-1 and J usage is TRBJ2-3; 8 nucleotides match TRBD2. CDR1 is DFQATT, CDR2 SNEGSKA, per germline (reference sequence). After removal of 3 bases from V and 4 bases from J, the junction contained 15 bases not matched to a gene. The CDR3 runs to 17 residues. Here the CDR3 DNA reads TGCAGTGCTAGTTCTAGGGTTACGGGGGGGCCTGCAGATACGCAGTATTTT. Amino acids: CSASSRVTGGPADTQYF.

This clonotype was observed a few times. CDR3 DNA: TGTGCCAGCAGTTTGGTAGCGGGAGTGGATGAGCAGTTCTTC. Translating gives CASSLVAGVDEQFF. V and J are TRBV27 and TRBJ2-1, with TRBD2 identical over 9 bases. Unmatched junction bases numbered 5, after V lost 3 bases and J lost 8 bases. This CDR3 spans 14 amino acids. Germline V gene lookup returns CDR1 MNHEY and CDR2 SMNVEV (reference sequence).

The rearrangement links TRBV15 to TRBJ2-3; weak D call: TRBD2 (7 bases). Trimming removed 5 bases at V and 1 base at J, with 28 bases between. The CDR3 length is 20 residues. In germline, CDR1 is LNHNV, CDR2 YYDKDF (reference sequence). CDR3 DNA: TGTGCCACCAGCCGCCTCGCCTTTGCGGGGGCCGCCCGGGGCACAGATACGCAGTATTTT. Its protein is CATSRLAFAGAARGTDTQYF.

This clonotype was recorded at least ten times. The J gene is TRBJ1-1, the V gene TRBV12-3 or TRBV12-4; D possibly corresponds to TRBD1 (5 bases). The CDR3 length is 13 residues. Trimming left V 5 bases short and J 10 bases short, with 17 bases between. The DNA of the CDR3 is TGTGCCAGCAGTAAGGGACTTCCGGAAGGAGCTTTCTTT. Translated: CASSKGLPEGAFF.

The chain recombines TRBV12-3 or TRBV12-4 with TRBJ1-5, with D perhaps matching TRBD1 (6 bases). Trimming took 6 bases from V and 2 from J, leaving 17 bases between them. The CDR3 spans 16 residues. For the CDR3, the DNA is TGTGCCAGCAGAACTGCGGGGGGCCTGGGCAATCAGCCCCAGCATTTT. Translated, it gives CASRTAGGLGNQPQHF.

The V gene is TRBV20-1, the J gene TRBJ1-1; no reliable D call. In germline, CDR1 is DFQATT, CDR2 SNEGSKA (reference sequence). This CDR3 is 14 amino acids long. Trimming took 0 bases from V and 4 from J, leaving 12 bases between them. CDR3 in DNA: TGCAGTGCTAGAGATGGTCCCTTTCTCACTGAAGCTTTCTTT. It translates to CSARDGPFLTEAFF.

In its sample, this clonotype was seen a few times. V and J are TRBV7-2 and TRBJ2-2, with 10 nucleotides matching TRBD1. The CDR3 contains 16 residues. V trimming: 3 bases; J trimming: 8 bases; junction bases outside the gene matches: 9. Germline CDR1 is SGHTA and CDR2 is FQGNSA. CDR3 nucleotide sequence: TGTGCCAGCAGCTTTGACAGGGGGCTCAACAGGGGGGAGCTGTTTTTT. It encodes CASSFDRGLNRGELFF.

This clonotype was detected a few times. The chain recombines TRBV5-1 with TRBJ2-3, with 12 bases matching TRBD2. J was trimmed by 6 bases and V by 9 bases; bases with no gene match: 8. CDR3 length: 14 residues. Germline CDR1 SGHRS, CDR2 YFSETQ. The CDR3 sequence: CATRRLAGVDTQYF. The CDR3 DNA reads TGCGCCACCAGAAGACTAGCGGGGGTCGATACGCAGTATTTT.

The CDR3, as DNA: TGCAGTGCTCGAAGAACGGGACAGGGACACGAGCAGTACTTC. This encodes CSARRTGQGHEQYF. The chain uses TRBV20-1 and TRBJ2-7; the match to TRBD1 covers 9 bases. J lost 5 bases, V lost 5 bases, and 10 bases had no gene match. CDR1 is DFQATT, CDR2 SNEGSKA, per germline (reference sequence). This CDR3 has 14 residues.

This CDR3 reads CASSLGWGAYNEKLFF. The CDR3 DNA is TGTGCCAGCAGCTTAGGTTGGGGGGCCTATAATGAAAAACTGTTTTTT. This sequence joins TRBV7-8 and TRBJ1-4, with D maybe TRBD1 (6 bases). The CDR3 is made up of 16 amino acids. Germline lookup yields CDR1 SGHVS and CDR2 FQNEAQ. Trimming stripped 1 base from V and 4 bases from J, with 13 bases between.

This clonotype was found a few times. This rearrangement joins TRBV7-9 to TRBJ2-1; D is undetermined. V gave up 5 bases and J gave up 5 bases, with 16 bases separating them. This CDR3 contains 15 residues. Germline CDR1 reads SEHNR; CDR2 reads FQNEAQ (reference sequence). CDR3 in amino acids: CASSPQSRRNNEQFF. DNA of the CDR3: TGTGCCAGCAGCCCTCAGTCCCGACGGAACAATGAGCAGTTCTTC.

The chain joins TRBV5-1 to TRBJ2-1; no firm D call. Trimming pared 1 base from V and 9 bases from J, leaving 20 bases between. The CDR3 runs 16 residues. Germline V gene sequence: CDR1 SGHRS, CDR2 YFSETQ. CDR3 bases: TGCGCCAGCAGCTTGAAAGGGCCATCCAGCCCGGTTGAGCAGTTCTTC. The encoded protein is CASSLKGPSSPVEQFF.

The V call is TRBV7-9, the J call TRBJ2-5; 7 bases map to TRBD1. CDR1 and CDR2 (germline): SEHNR, FQNEAQ (reference sequence). With V trimmed by 4 bases and J by 4 bases, 6 bases remained unmatched. This CDR3 contains 14 residues. CDR3 sequence (DNA): TGTGCCAGCAGCTATGGGACAGCCCGAGAGACCCAGTACTTC. Residues: CASSYGTARETQYF.

The sample holds many counts of this clonotype. V gene TRBV12-3 or TRBV12-4 combines with J gene TRBJ1-5; D possibly corresponds to TRBD1 (6 bases). Trimming removed 6 bases at V and 3 bases at J, with 12 bases between. This CDR3 contains 14 residues. The CDR3 here is CASRPTGFNQPQHF. Written as DNA, the CDR3 is TGTGCCAGCAGACCTACAGGGTTCAATCAGCCCCAGCATTTT.